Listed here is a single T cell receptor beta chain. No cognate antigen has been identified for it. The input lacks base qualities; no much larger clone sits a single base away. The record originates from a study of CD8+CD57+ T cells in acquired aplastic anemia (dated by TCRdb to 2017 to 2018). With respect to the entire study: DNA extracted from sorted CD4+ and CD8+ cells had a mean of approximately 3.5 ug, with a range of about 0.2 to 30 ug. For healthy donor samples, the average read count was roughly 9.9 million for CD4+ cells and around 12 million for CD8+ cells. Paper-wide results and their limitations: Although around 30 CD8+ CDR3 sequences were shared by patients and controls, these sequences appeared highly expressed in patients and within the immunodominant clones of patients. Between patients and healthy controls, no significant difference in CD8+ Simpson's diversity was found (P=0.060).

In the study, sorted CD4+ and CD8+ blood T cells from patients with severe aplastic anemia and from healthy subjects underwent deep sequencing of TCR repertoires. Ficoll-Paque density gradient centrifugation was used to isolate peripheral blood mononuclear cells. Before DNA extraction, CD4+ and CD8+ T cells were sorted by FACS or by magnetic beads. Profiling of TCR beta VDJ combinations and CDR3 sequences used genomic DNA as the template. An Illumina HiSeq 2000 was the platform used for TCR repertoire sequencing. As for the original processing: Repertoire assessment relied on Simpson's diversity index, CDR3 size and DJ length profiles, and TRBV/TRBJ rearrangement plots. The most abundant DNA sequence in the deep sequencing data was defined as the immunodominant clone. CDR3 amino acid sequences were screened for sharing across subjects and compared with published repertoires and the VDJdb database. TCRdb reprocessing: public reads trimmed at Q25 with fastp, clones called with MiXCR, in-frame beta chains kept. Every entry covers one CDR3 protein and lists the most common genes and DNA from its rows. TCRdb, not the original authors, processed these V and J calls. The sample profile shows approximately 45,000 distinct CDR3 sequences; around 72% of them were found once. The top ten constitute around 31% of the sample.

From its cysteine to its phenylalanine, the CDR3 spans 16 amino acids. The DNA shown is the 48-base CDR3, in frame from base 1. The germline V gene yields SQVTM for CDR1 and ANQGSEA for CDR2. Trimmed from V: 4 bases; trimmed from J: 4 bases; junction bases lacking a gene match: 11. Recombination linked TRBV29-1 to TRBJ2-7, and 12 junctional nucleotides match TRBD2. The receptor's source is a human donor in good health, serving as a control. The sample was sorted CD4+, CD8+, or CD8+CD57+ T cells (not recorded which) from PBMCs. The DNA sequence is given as TGCAGCGTTGGTTCCCCTAGCGGGGGGGCGACATACGAGCAGTACTTC. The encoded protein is CSVGSPSGGATYEQYF.